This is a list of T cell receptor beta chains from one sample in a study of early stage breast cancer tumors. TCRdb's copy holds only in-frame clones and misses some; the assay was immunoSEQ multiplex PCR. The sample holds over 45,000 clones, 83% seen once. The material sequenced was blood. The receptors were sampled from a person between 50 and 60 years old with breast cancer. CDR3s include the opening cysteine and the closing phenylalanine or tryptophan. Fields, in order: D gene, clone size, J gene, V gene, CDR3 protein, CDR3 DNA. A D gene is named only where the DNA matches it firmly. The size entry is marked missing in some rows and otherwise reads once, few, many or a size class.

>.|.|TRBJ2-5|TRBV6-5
CASSPRVTEGETQYF
TGTGCCAGCAGTCCCAGGGTTACCGAAGGAGAGACCCAGTACTTC
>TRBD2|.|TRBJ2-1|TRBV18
CASSPTSSGSYNEQFF
TGTGCCAGCTCACCTACTTCTAGCGGGAGCTACAATGAGCAGTTCTTC
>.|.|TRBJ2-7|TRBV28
CASTKLMRQFYEQYF
TGTGCCAGCACCAAGTTAATGCGACAGTTCTACGAGCAGTACTTC
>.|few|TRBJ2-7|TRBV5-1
CASSVLNGGDEQYF
TGCGCCAGCAGCGTATTAAACGGGGGCGACGAGCAGTACTTC
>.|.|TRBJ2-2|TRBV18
CASSQETVTGELFF
TGTGCCAGCTCCCAGGAGACAGTCACCGGGGAGCTGTTTTTT
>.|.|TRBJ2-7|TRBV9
CASSPGGLSLYEQYF
TGTGCCAGCAGCCCCGGGGGACTTTCCCTCTACGAGCAGTACTTC
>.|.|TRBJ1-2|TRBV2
CASSGDRTMWGYTF
TGTGCCAGCAGTGGGGACCGCACTATGTGGGGCTACACCTTC
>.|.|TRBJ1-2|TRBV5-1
CASSLEVQQGGYGYTF
TGCGCCAGCAGCTTGGAAGTACAACAAGGAGGGTATGGCTACACCTTC
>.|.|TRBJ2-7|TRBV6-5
CASSYSGGIGMREQYF
TGTGCCAGCAGTTACTCGGGGGGAATAGGTATGAGAGAGCAGTACTTC
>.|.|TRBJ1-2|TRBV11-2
CASRPTVMNYGYTF
TGTGCCAGCCGCCCGACGGTGATGAACTATGGCTACACCTTC
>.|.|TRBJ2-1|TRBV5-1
CASRKGGANEQFF
TGCGCCAGCAGGAAGGGGGGAGCTAATGAGCAGTTCTTC
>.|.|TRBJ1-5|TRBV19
CASSIGGGVSNQPQHF
TGTGCCAGTAGTATTGGGGGGGGTGTAAGCAATCAGCCCCAGCATTTT
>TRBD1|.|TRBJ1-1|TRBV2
CASSGTGSDEAFF
TGTGCCAGCAGTGGGACAGGGTCGGATGAAGCTTTCTTT
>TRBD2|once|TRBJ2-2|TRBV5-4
CASSPMGLAGPGPGELFF
TGTGCCAGCAGCCCGATGGGACTAGCGGGCCCCGGACCCGGGGAGCTGTTTTTT
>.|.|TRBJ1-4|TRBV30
CAWSSVRGFRTNEKLFF
TGTGCCTGGAGTAGTGTCCGTGGGTTCAGAACTAATGAAAAACTGTTTTTT
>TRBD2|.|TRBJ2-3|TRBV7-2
CASSPGLAGGWGTDTQYF
TGTGCCAGCAGCCCCGGACTAGCGGGGGGCTGGGGCACAGATACGCAGTATTTT
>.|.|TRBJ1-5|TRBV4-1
CASSQDIGSSNQPQHF
TGCGCCAGCAGCCAAGATATTGGGAGTAGCAATCAGCCCCAGCATTTT
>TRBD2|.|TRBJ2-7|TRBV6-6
CASSYGAGGYEQYF
TGTGCCAGCAGTTACGGAGCGGGAGGGTACGAGCAGTACTTC
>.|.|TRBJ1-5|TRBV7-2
CASSFPGSNQPQHF
TGTGCCAGCAGCTTCCCGGGGAGCAATCAGCCCCAGCATTTT
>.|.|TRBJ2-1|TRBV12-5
CASGLGNEQFF
TGTGCTAGTGGTTTAGGGAATGAGCAGTTCTTC
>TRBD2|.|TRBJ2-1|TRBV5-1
CASSLGLAGGEQFF
TGCGCCAGCAGCTTGGGGCTAGCGGGCGGTGAGCAGTTCTTC
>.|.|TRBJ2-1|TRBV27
CASRAFSYNEQFF
TGTGCCAGCAGGGCTTTTTCCTACAATGAGCAGTTCTTC
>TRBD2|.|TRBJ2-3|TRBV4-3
CASSQDLAGGPSDTQYF
TGCGCCAGCAGCCAAGACTTAGCGGGAGGGCCATCAGATACGCAGTATTTT
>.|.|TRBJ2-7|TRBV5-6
CASSFLPQGSRREQYF
TGTGCCAGCAGCTTTCTCCCACAGGGTTCAAGGAGGGAGCAGTACTTC
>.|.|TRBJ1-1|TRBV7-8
CASSLDVGATGVGLAEAFF
TGTGCCAGCAGCTTAGATGTAGGGGCTACGGGGGTAGGGTTGGCTGAAGCTTTCTTT
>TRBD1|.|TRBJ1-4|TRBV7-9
CASSRVGTGVEKLFF
TGTGCCAGCAGCCGCGTGGGGACAGGGGTTGAAAAACTGTTTTTT
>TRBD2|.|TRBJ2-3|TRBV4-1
CASSSAGGPTAHTDTQYF
TGCGCCAGCAGCTCAGCGGGGGGCCCTACCGCCCACACAGATACGCAGTATTTT
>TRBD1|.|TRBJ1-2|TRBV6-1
CASSGGQGAGYTF
TGTGCCAGCAGTGGCGGACAGGGGGCGGGCTACACCTTC
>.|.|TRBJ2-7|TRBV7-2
CASSPVLLGSYEQYF
TGTGCCAGCAGCCCCGTCCTCTTGGGTTCCTACGAGCAGTACTTC
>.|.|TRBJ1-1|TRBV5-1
CASSLGRVGTEAFF
TGCGCCAGCAGCTTGGGCAGGGTTGGCACTGAAGCTTTCTTT
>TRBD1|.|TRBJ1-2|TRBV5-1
CASSTGQGVGGYGYTF
TGCGCCAGCAGCACCGGACAGGGGGTTGGGGGCTATGGCTACACCTTC
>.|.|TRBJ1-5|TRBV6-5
CASSLYPTGDQPQHF
TGTGCCAGCAGTTTGTACCCGACAGGAGATCAGCCCCAGCATTTT
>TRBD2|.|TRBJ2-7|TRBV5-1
CASSLVLAGDPDEQYF
TGCGCCAGCAGCTTGGTACTAGCGGGAGATCCGGACGAGCAGTACTTC
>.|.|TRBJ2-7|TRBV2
CASIGGPTVEQYF
TGTGCCAGCATTGGGGGACCGACTGTCGAGCAGTACTTC
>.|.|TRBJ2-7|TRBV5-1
CASSLKTEQYF
TGCGCCAGCAGCTTGAAAACCGAGCAGTACTTC
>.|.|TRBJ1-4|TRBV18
CASSPAQGRTIVFF
TGTGCCAGCTCACCAGCACAGGGACGTACGATCGTGTTTTTT
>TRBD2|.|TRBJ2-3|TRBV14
CASSVGLAGDTDTQYF
TGTGCCAGCAGCGTCGGACTAGCGGGAGATACAGATACGCAGTATTTT
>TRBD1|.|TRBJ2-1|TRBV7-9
CASSLALRDRFYNEQFF
TGTGCCAGCAGCTTAGCCCTCCGGGACAGGTTTTACAATGAGCAGTTCTTC
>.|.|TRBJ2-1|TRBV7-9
CASSLAWGRGRKSYNEQFF
TGTGCCAGCAGCTTAGCGTGGGGTCGGGGGCGGAAGTCCTACAATGAGCAGTTCTTC
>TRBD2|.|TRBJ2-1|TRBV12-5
CASGLTSGRLNEQFF
TGTGCTAGTGGTTTGACTAGCGGGAGGCTCAATGAGCAGTTCTTC